A selection of T cell receptor beta chains follows, all from one sample in a study of vaccination effects on CD4 cells after COVID-19. No antigens are known for them. TCRdb's copy holds only in-frame clones and misses some; the assay was immunoSEQ multiplex PCR. This table has fewer than 60,000 clones, roughly three quarters appearing once. The sample here was CD4+ T cells from PBMCs cultured with HIV peptides, taken before COVID-19 vaccination. The origin of the receptors is a human donor who had a prior SARS-CoV-2 infection. Each CDR3 is given with its conserved first and last residue. Each record gives: V gene, J gene, clone size, D gene, CDR3 protein, CDR3 DNA. A D gene is named only where the DNA matches it firmly. Expanded clones get a size class; other rows say once, few or many, or leave the size out.

TRBV28,TRBJ2-7,NA,TRBD2,CASSPLGLAVHEQYF,TGTGCCAGCAGTCCCCTAGGACTAGCTGTCCACGAGCAGTACTTC
TRBV28,TRBJ2-3,NA,NA,CASPPSRVRGADTQYF,TGTGCCAGCCCCCCGTCCCGGGTCAGGGGGGCAGATACGCAGTATTTT
TRBV3-1/TRBV3-2,TRBJ2-2,NA,TRBD2,CASSFGGVNTGELFF,TGTGCCAGCAGTTTTGGGGGGGTGAACACCGGGGAGCTGTTTTTT
TRBV6-5,TRBJ1-2,NA,TRBD1,CASSSYGQGGSTF,TGTGCCAGCAGCTCATATGGACAGGGAGGATCTACCTTC
TRBV2,TRBJ2-5,few,TRBD1,CASDREETQYF,TGTGCCAGCGACAGGGAGGAGACCCAGTACTTC
TRBV2,TRBJ2-3,few,NA,CASSEQWGTDTQYF,TGTGCCAGCAGTGAACAATGGGGCACAGATACGCAGTATTTT
TRBV7-2,TRBJ2-7,NA,NA,CASSRDFHLGEQYF,TGTGCCAGCAGCCGGGACTTCCACCTGGGCGAGCAGTACTTC
TRBV7-9,TRBJ1-4,NA,NA,CASSLVENEKLFF,TGTGCCAGCAGCTTAGTCGAGAATGAAAAACTGTTTTTT
TRBV3-1/TRBV3-2,TRBJ1-5,once,NA,CASSQNVVNQPQHF,TGTGCCAGCAGCCAAAATGTAGTGAATCAGCCCCAGCATTTT
TRBV18,TRBJ2-5,NA,NA,CASSPYGGAETQYF,TGTGCCAGCTCACCATATGGCGGGGCAGAGACCCAGTACTTC
TRBV7-3,TRBJ2-6,few,NA,CASSLGISGANVLTF,TGTGCCAGCAGCTTAGGGATCTCTGGGGCCAACGTCCTGACTTTC
TRBV30,TRBJ1-1,NA,NA,CAWTATVWNTEAFF,TGTGCCTGGACCGCGACAGTCTGGAACACTGAAGCTTTCTTT
TRBV2,TRBJ2-3,NA,NA,CASQGLATDTQYF,TGTGCCAGCCAGGGCCTAGCGACAGATACGCAGTATTTT
TRBV3-1/TRBV3-2,TRBJ2-4,NA,NA,CASSQEGGKNIQYF,TGTGCCAGCAGCCAAGAGGGCGGGAAAAACATTCAGTACTTC
TRBV2,TRBJ2-7,NA,TRBD1,CASGGQALYEQYF,TGTGCCAGCGGGGGACAGGCCCTCTACGAGCAGTACTTC
TRBV9,TRBJ1-2,NA,NA,CASSDLRLGGDQYGYTF,TGTGCCAGCAGCGACCTAAGGCTGGGGGGCGATCAATATGGCTACACCTTC
TRBV30,TRBJ1-2,NA,NA,CACPFRRAYGYTF,TGTGCCTGTCCCTTCCGCAGGGCTTATGGCTACACCTTC
TRBV2,TRBJ2-5,NA,NA,CASNRFLETQYF,TGTGCCAGCAATAGGTTTTTAGAGACCCAGTACTTC
TRBV6-6,TRBJ2-7,NA,TRBD1,CASKDRQLGEQYF,TGTGCCAGCAAGGACAGGCAGTTGGGGGAGCAGTACTTC
TRBV12-5,TRBJ2-1,NA,TRBD2,CASGSRRTTSGVYNEQFF,TGTGCTAGTGGTTCTCGACGGACGACTAGCGGGGTTTACAATGAGCAGTTCTTC
TRBV4-2,TRBJ2-7,few,TRBD1,CASSQMGTGGSYEQYF,TGTGCCAGCAGCCAAATGGGGACAGGGGGGTCCTACGAGCAGTACTTC
TRBV4-1,TRBJ1-6,NA,NA,CASSQDSGGLGNSPLHF,TGCGCCAGCAGCCAAGATTCGGGGGGCTTAGGTAATTCACCCCTCCACTTT
TRBV6-5,TRBJ1-2,few,NA,CASSSPGSRSYGYTF,TGTGCCAGCAGTTCCCCGGGGTCTCGGTCCTATGGCTACACCTTC
TRBV19,TRBJ2-7,NA,NA,CASSIGDKPYEQYF,TGTGCCAGTAGTATAGGGGACAAACCCTACGAGCAGTACTTC
TRBV2,TRBJ1-6,NA,TRBD1,CASSEGARGLRNSPLHF,TGTGCCAGCAGTGAGGGGGCCAGGGGGCTTCGTAATTCACCCCTCCACTTT
TRBV5-6,TRBJ1-1,NA,NA,CASSAPGNTEAFF,TGTGCCAGCAGCGCTCCGGGAAACACTGAAGCTTTCTTT
TRBV7-9,TRBJ1-2,NA,NA,CASSLETMGYTF,TGTGCCAGCAGCCTAGAGACGATGGGCTACACCTTC
TRBV7-3,TRBJ2-3,NA,NA,CASSQAQGRDTQYF,TGTGCCAGCTCTCAGGCGCAGGGGCGAGATACGCAGTATTTT
TRBV28,TRBJ2-1,NA,NA,CASSLTYNEQFF,TGTGCCAGCAGTCTAACCTACAATGAGCAGTTCTTC
TRBV21-1,TRBJ2-1,NA,NA,CASSKHGVGSGLANNEQFF,TGTGCCAGCAGCAAACACGGAGTGGGCTCGGGACTAGCGAACAATGAGCAGTTCTTC
TRBV30,TRBJ1-1,NA,NA,CAGGRNTEAFF,TGTGCGGGGGGAAGGAACACTGAAGCTTTCTTT
TRBV29-1,TRBJ2-3,NA,NA,CSVVAPPMYTQYF,TGCAGCGTTGTTGCCCCTCCCATGTATACGCAGTATTTT
TRBV5-1,TRBJ2-4,NA,NA,CASSGGGIQYF,TGCGCCAGCAGCGGGGGAGGCATTCAGTACTTC